Below are 3 T cell receptor beta chains sequenced from a single sample in a study of identical twins. TCRdb fed the 5' RACE reads into MiXCR, producing one record per CDR3 protein. The repertoire holds fewer than 250,000 distinct CDR3 sequences, with 5.5% to 7% as singletons. These sequences were also reported in another study, on yellow fever vaccine responses in identical twins.

The sample was memory (CD45RO+) T cells sorted from blood. The origin of the receptors is a woman younger than 30 in good health.

This clonotype was picked up many times. The chain has TRBV28 and TRBJ1-2; TRBD1 matches 7 bases. The germline V gene encodes CDR1 MDHEN and CDR2 SYDVKM. This CDR3 has 15 amino acids. The trim removed 5 bases at V and 5 bases at J, leaving 11 bases unmatched. Here the CDR3 DNA reads TGTGCCAGCAGTCGCCCGGGACAGACCCTATATGGCTACACCTTC. Translation gives CASSRPGQTLYGYTF.

The CDR3 region is CASLREKLFF. As DNA, the CDR3 is TGTGCCAGCTTGCGGGAAAAACTGTTTTTT. The chain links TRBV28 to TRBJ1-4; no clear D. V dropped 8 bases and J dropped 8 bases, with 6 bases sitting between them. Germline lookup yields CDR1 MDHEN and CDR2 SYDVKM. The CDR3 is 10 amino acids.

This clonotype was seen repeatedly, ten times or more. The CDR3 loop reads CASSLERGTGELFF. In DNA form, the CDR3 reads TGTGCCAGCAGCTTAGAGAGGGGCACCGGGGAGCTGTTTTTT. This rearrangement joins TRBV7-8 to TRBJ2-2; possibly TRBD1 or TRBD2 for D (5 bases each). V shed 1 base and J shed 4 bases, with 7 bases lying between them. CDR1 and CDR2 (germline): SGHVS, FQNEAQ. This CDR3 spans 14 amino acids.